A single T cell receptor beta chain is shown here with its context. What antigen it recognizes has not been identified. Within one base of it there is no much larger clone, and no base qualities were kept. This entry belongs to a study of cytomegalovirus exposure and HLA in healthy donors (TCRdb year 2017). About the study as a whole: According to a later analysis, the 120 or so validation repertoires were produced on the same platform as the approximately 600 repertoires of the first cohort. The study aimed to test whether signatures of past pathogen exposure could be identified by cataloging public T cell receptors. Besides the first cohort of hundreds of subjects, a separate validation cohort made up of around 120 different subjects was used. To predict cytomegalovirus infection status, the study combined high-throughput TCR immunosequencing, statistical association of individual TCRs with disease status, and machine learning. Overall study results and their limits: The authors suggested that the approach could potentially be generalized to other disease states and immunological phenotypes. In vitro tests confirmed that a few of the cytomegalovirus-associated TCR beta chains recognize cytomegalovirus antigens. Most TCR sequences were observed very rarely across donors, whereas some public TCRs were present in many individuals. The classifier was reported to diagnose cytomegalovirus status with high specificity and sensitivity in both the original cohort and the validation cohort. The validation cohort had no HLA typing available for a later analysis, so co-occurrence within that cohort was assessed over all 130 or so repertoires. In a later analysis, TCRs clustered in the first cohort were found to also tend to co-occur in the roughly 120 validation repertoires, with 94% of cluster scores above 0. The study listed 150 to 200 TCR beta chains as associated with cytomegalovirus.

Libraries came from the immunoSEQ multiplex PCR assay. Under the source paper's analysis protocol: A statistical classification framework was built for diagnosing cytomegalovirus status from the catalog of TCR beta chain sequences. TCRdb mirrors the immuneACCESS table, restricted to in-frame sequences. Some clones are absent from its copies; in checked studies, under half trace to an unresolved V gene, and the reason for the others is unknown. The V and J calls and clone size were taken over from that table, and D and trimming were inferred from the DNA. The sample table lists about 98,000 clones, about 88% of them with a count of one. The leading ten clones occupy less than 7.5% of the sample. From the cysteine up to the phenylalanine, the CDR3 has a length of 15 residues. The DNA shown is the 45-base CDR3, in frame from base 1. V drops 7 bases and J drops 6 bases, leaving 18 bases in between. The germline V gene (reference sequence) supplies CDR1 MNHNY and CDR2 SVGAGI.

The donors were included in the validation cohort of some 120 subjects, a group kept apart from the roughly 670-subject first cohort. Material: PBMCs. The rearranged segments are TRBV6-6 and TRBJ2-2; tentative D gene TRBD1, with 5 bases matching. The receptor comes from a man between 18 and 35 years old in good health and CMV-seropositive. For the CDR3, the sequence is CASTLRQNEAGELFF. The DNA reads as follows: TGTGCCAGCACGCTAAGACAGAACGAGGCCGGGGAGCTGTTTTTT.